The clone carrying this T cell receptor beta chain occurred many times. This entry comes from a study of T cells in Graves' hyperthyroidism and ophthalmopathy. Ophthalmopathy patients had Clinical Activity Score at least 3, NOSPECS grade at least 4, duration under 3 months. More than 9.5 ml fresh peripheral blood yielded the PBMCs. Regions amplified from RNA transcripts were the TCR beta CDR3 regions. An initial round of RT-PCR targeting the TCR CDR3 relied on the HTBI primer set. TCRdb ran MiXCR on the multiplex PCR reads and lists one entry per CDR3 protein. The sample contains almost 350,000 distinct CDR3 sequences, 15% to 20% of which appear only once. Sequencing was done on a sample of blood. The TCR comes from a woman in her thirties or forties with Graves' ophthalmopathy.

The CDR3 sequence is CASTEGYGYTF. In nucleotides, the CDR3 is TGTGCCAGCACCGAGGGGTATGGCTACACCTTC. The rearrangement uses TRBV6-5 and TRBJ1-2, with D perhaps matching TRBD1 (5 bases). From germline, CDR1 is MNHEY and CDR2 SVGAGI. V was cut by 7 bases and J by 5 bases, with 8 bases left in between. The CDR3 has 11 amino acids.